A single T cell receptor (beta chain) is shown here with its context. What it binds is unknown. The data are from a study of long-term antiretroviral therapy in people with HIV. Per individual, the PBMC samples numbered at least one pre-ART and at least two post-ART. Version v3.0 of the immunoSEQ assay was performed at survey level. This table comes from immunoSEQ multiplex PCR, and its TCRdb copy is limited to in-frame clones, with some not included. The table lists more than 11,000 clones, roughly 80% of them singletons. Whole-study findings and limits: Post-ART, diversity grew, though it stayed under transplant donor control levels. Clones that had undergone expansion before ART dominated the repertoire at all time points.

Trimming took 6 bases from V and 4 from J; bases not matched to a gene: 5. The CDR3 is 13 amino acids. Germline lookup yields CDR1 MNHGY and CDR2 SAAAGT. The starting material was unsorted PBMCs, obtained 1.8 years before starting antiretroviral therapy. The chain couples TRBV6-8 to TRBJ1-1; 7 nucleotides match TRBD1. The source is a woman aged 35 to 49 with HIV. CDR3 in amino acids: CASSIRGCTEAFF. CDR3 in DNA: TGTGCCAGCAGCATCAGGGGGTGCACTGAAGCTTTCTTT.